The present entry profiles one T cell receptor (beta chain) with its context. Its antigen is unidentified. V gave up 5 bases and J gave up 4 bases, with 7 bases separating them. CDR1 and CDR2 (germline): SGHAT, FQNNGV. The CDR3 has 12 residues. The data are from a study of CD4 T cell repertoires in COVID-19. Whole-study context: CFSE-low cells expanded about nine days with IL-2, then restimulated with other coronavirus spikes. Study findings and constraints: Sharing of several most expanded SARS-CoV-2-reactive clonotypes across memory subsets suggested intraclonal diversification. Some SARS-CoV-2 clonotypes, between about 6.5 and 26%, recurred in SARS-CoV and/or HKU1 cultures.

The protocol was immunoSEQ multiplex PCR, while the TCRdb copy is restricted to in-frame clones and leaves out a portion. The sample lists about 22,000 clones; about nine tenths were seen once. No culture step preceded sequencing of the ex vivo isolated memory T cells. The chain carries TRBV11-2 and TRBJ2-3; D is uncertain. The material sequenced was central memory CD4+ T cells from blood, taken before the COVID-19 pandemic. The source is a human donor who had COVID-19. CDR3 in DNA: TGTGCCAGCAGCCAGATGGCAGATACGCAGTATTTT. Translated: CASSQMADTQYF.